Listed below are T cell receptor beta chains from one sample, sequenced in a study of blood T cell repertoires in COVID-19. Using immunoSEQ multiplex PCR, the repertoire was profiled, and TCRdb retains in-frame clones only, with some absent. The sample holds 350,000 to 500,000 clones, around nine tenths seen once. Sample: PBMCs or T cells enriched from blood (not recorded which). The receptors stem from a young woman who had been exposed to COVID-19. Both conserved end residues are part of each CDR3. Each record gives: J gene, V gene, clone size, D gene, CDR3 DNA, CDR3 protein. D genes are given only for firm matches. The listing skips clone size in some rows; elsewhere it reads once, few, many or a size class.

TRBJ2-3,TRBV5-1,.,.,TGCGCCAGCAGCATAGACACAGATACGCAGTATTTT,CASSIDTDTQYF
TRBJ2-5,TRBV19,few,TRBD1,TGTGCCAGTACCCTAGGGGCAGGGGGGACCCAGTACTTC,CASTLGAGGTQYF
TRBJ1-5,TRBV24-1,.,.,TGTGCCACCAGCTACAGGAATAGCAATCAGCCCCAGCATTTT,CATSYRNSNQPQHF
TRBJ1-1,TRBV9,.,TRBD1,TGTGCCAGCCGAGAGACCGGGACAGAAAACACTGAAGCTTTCTTT,CASRETGTENTEAFF
TRBJ2-1,TRBV6-1,.,.,TGTGCCAGCAGTGCCTCTCCGAGCCATACCGGCAATGAGCAGTTCTTC,CASSASPSHTGNEQFF
TRBJ2-3,TRBV7-3,.,TRBD2,TGTGCCAGCAGCTTAGTAGCGGGGGGAGGGCCAGATACGCAGTATTTT,CASSLVAGGGPDTQYF
TRBJ2-7,TRBV5-4,.,TRBD2,TGTGCCAGCAGCCTGACTAGCGGATCCTACGAGCAGTACTTC,CASSLTSGSYEQYF
TRBJ1-6,TRBV3-1/TRBV3-2,few,TRBD1,TGTGCCAGCAGCGAAACACAGGGGTATAATTCACCCCTCCACTTT,CASSETQGYNSPLHF
TRBJ2-7,TRBV28,.,.,TGTGCCAGCAGCCGGGGGGGACAGTACGAGCAGTACTTC,CASSRGGQYEQYF
TRBJ2-5,TRBV27,.,TRBD1,TGTGCCAGCAGTGACAGGGGCTCCCAAGAGACCCAGTACTTC,CASSDRGSQETQYF
TRBJ1-1,TRBV25-1,.,.,TGTGCCAGCAGAAGTCCCACTCCGGGTCTCGGGTCGGCTTTCTTT,CASRSPTPGLGSAFF
TRBJ2-1,TRBV7-8,.,.,TGTGCCAGCAGCGCCCGTGAGAACTCCTACAATGAGCAGTTCTTC,CASSARENSYNEQFF
TRBJ2-1,TRBV6-5,.,.,TGTGCCAGCAGTTACTCACAGGGTTCGAACTATGAGCAGTTCTTC,CASSYSQGSNYEQFF
TRBJ2-7,TRBV15,few,.,TGTGCCACCAGCAGAGATTCCGGAGCACTCAACGAGCAGTACTTC,CATSRDSGALNEQYF
TRBJ1-4,TRBV7-9,.,.,TGTGCCAGCAGCCTCGGACAAGAAAAACTGTTTTTT,CASSLGQEKLFF
TRBJ2-4,TRBV3-1/TRBV3-2,.,TRBD2,TGTGCCAGCAGCCAAGTGGGACTAGCGGAGAGGGTACACATTCAGTACTTC,CASSQVGLAERVHIQYF
TRBJ2-5,TRBV28,.,TRBD1,TGTGCCAGCAGCCGTACAGGGGGCGCGGAGACCCAGTACTTC,CASSRTGGAETQYF
TRBJ2-6,TRBV19,.,.,TGTGCCAGTAGTATAGATCGGGGACGACAGGCCGGGGCCAACGTCCTGACTTTC,CASSIDRGRQAGANVLTF
TRBJ1-2,TRBV2,few,.,TGTGCCAGCAGTCTCCGTCAAGCCTATGGCTACACCTTC,CASSLRQAYGYTF
TRBJ1-1,TRBV7-2,.,TRBD1,TGTGCCAGCAGCTCTCAGGGGGCGAACATGAACACTGAAGCTTTCTTT,CASSSQGANMNTEAFF
TRBJ1-4,TRBV19,.,TRBD1,TGTGCCAGTAGGATGACAGGGGTCGAGGAAAAACTGTTTTTT,CASRMTGVEEKLFF
TRBJ2-3,TRBV4-1,.,TRBD1,TGCGCCAGCAGCCAAGGTGGAACAGGGGTAAATACGCAGTATTTT,CASSQGGTGVNTQYF
TRBJ2-1,TRBV10-3,once,TRBD2,TGTGCCATCAGTGATGTGGGACTAACTAATGAGCAGTTCTTC,CAISDVGLTNEQFF
TRBJ2-5,TRBV4-3,.,.,TGCGCCAGCAGCCAAGATCCATTCCAAGAGACCCAGTACTTC,CASSQDPFQETQYF
TRBJ1-2,TRBV4-1,.,TRBD1,TGCGCCAGCAGCCCTGGCGGGGGACAGGGCGGGTATGGCTACACCTTC,CASSPGGGQGGYGYTF
TRBJ2-3,TRBV9,.,.,TGTGCCAGCAGCGTGGCGGGGACCACAGATACGCAGTATTTT,CASSVAGTTDTQYF
TRBJ2-1,TRBV6-2/TRBV6-3,.,TRBD2,TGTGCCAGCAGTCTAGCGGGGAGCCTTTCCAATGAGCAGTTCTTC,CASSLAGSLSNEQFF
TRBJ2-7,TRBV28,.,TRBD2,TGTGCCAGCAGTCACCTCTGGAGTAGCGGGCGTATTAGCTCCTACGAGCAGTACTTC,CASSHLWSSGRISSYEQYF
TRBJ2-1,TRBV21-1,.,.,TGTGCCAGCAGCTTCCACCCCCGTCGAGGACTAGCGGGAGAGCCCTACAATGAGCAGTTCTTC,CASSFHPRRGLAGEPYNEQFF
TRBJ1-3,TRBV4-1,.,.,TGCGCCAGCAGCCAAGCAACGGTTCCTGGAAACACCATATATTTT,CASSQATVPGNTIYF
TRBJ2-2,TRBV28,.,TRBD1,TGTGCCAGCAGAGGACAGGGGTCATACACCGGGGAGCTGTTTTTT,CASRGQGSYTGELFF
TRBJ2-7,TRBV19,.,.,TGTGCCAGTAGTACTACAGGTTTGTCCGGAGCAACCTACGAGCAGTACTTC,CASSTTGLSGATYEQYF
TRBJ2-2,TRBV6-2/TRBV6-3,.,TRBD1,TGTGCCAGCAGCTCCGGGACAGGGGACACCGGGGAGCTGTTTTTT,CASSSGTGDTGELFF
TRBJ1-1,TRBV7-2,.,TRBD1,TGTGCCAGCAGCTTAGTCGGGACAGCGAACACTGAAGCTTTCTTT,CASSLVGTANTEAFF
TRBJ2-2,TRBV7-2,once,TRBD2,TGTGCCAGCAGCTTAGTACTCCTAGCGGGGGGGCCTCGTCCCGGGGAGCTGTTTTTT,CASSLVLLAGGPRPGELFF
TRBJ2-7,TRBV10-2,.,.,TGCGCCAGCAGTGGGTATGACATAAACTACGAGCAGTACTTC,CASSGYDINYEQYF
TRBJ1-5,TRBV30,.,.,TGTGCCTGGAGACAGGGCAATCAGCCCCAGCATTTT,CAWRQGNQPQHF